The clone carrying this TCR beta chain was counted ten times or more. As yet, its antigen is unknown. These data belong to a study of early T cells in non-severe SARS-CoV-2 infection. About the study: Bulk RNA from unsorted whole blood was sequenced; chains were unpaired.

Trimming removed 3 bases from V and 8 bases from J, with 8 bases in between. The CDR3 loop spans 11 amino acids. From germline, CDR1 is SGHAT and CDR2 FQDESV (reference sequence). Individual cDNA molecules were tagged with unique molecular identifiers. TCRdb processed the 5' RACE reads anew with MiXCR; each CDR3 protein has one entry. The sample has 55,000 to 65,000 distinct CDR3 sequences; 8% to 10% are singletons. Study conclusions and caveats: CD4 and private specificities were missed by VDJdb matching, which favored anti-spike CD8 responses.

The sequenced sample was whole blood. The TCR comes from an adult who was a healthcare worker with PCR-confirmed SARS-CoV-2 infection or an uninfected control (not recorded which). The gene calls are TRBV11-1 and TRBJ2-7; D might be TRBD2 (6 bases). The CDR3 DNA reads TGTGCCAGCAGCTTGACTAGTCAGCAGTACTTC. It encodes CASSLTSQQYF.